This is a list of T cell receptor beta chains from one sample in a study of blood T cell repertoires in COVID-19. TCRdb keeps only in-frame clones here, not all; method: immunoSEQ multiplex PCR. The profile covers about 15,000 clones, with about 78% appearing a single time and roughly 14% taken by the ten largest. Source material: peripheral blood. The origin of the receptors is a human donor in a cohort sampled during active COVID-19. Both conserved end residues are part of each CDR3. The D gene is left open where the match is weak. Clone size is stated in some rows and not others, as once, few, many or a class when expanded.

NA | TRBJ2-5 | TRBV20-1 | NA | CSASRGSQETQYF | TGCAGTGCTAGTCGGGGGTCCCAAGAGACCCAGTACTTC
TRBD2 | TRBJ2-7 | TRBV27 | NA | CASSYTSGSSYEQYF | TGTGCCAGCAGTTATACTAGCGGGAGCTCCTACGAGCAGTACTTC
TRBD2 | TRBJ2-3 | TRBV30 | once | CAWSTSLTSGGGADTQYF | TGTGCCTGGAGTACCAGCTTGACTAGCGGGGGGGGCGCAGATACGCAGTATTTT
TRBD1 | TRBJ2-1 | TRBV9 | NA | CASSVAGQGASEQFF | TGTGCCAGCAGCGTAGCTGGACAGGGGGCCAGTGAGCAGTTCTTC
NA | TRBJ1-2 | TRBV6-6 | NA | CASSSNYGYTF | TGTGCCAGCAGTTCAAACTATGGCTACACCTTC
NA | TRBJ1-4 | TRBV3-1/TRBV3-2 | NA | CASSQDRGNEKLFF | TGTGCCAGCAGCCAAGATAGGGGGAATGAAAAACTGTTTTTT
NA | TRBJ1-1 | TRBV10-3 | NA | CALTREENTEAFF | TGTGCCCTCACGCGCGAGGAGAACACTGAAGCTTTCTTT
TRBD1 | TRBJ1-4 | TRBV28 | NA | CASRGTGGFSEKLFF | TGTGCCAGCAGAGGGACAGGGGGCTTTAGTGAAAAACTGTTTTTT
TRBD2 | TRBJ2-1 | TRBV6-4 | NA | CASSDVGLAGARQFF | TGTGCCAGCAGTGACGTAGGACTAGCGGGAGCCAGGCAGTTCTTC
TRBD1 | TRBJ2-7 | TRBV28 | NA | CASSSLTGKNF | TGTGCCAGCAGTTCCCTGACAGGGAAAAACTTC
NA | TRBJ1-5 | TRBV27 | NA | CASSLRDSFRPQHF | TGTGCCAGCAGTCTACGCGACAGTTTCAGGCCCCAGCATTTT
NA | TRBJ2-3 | TRBV20-1 | NA | CSARQTDTQYF | TGCAGTGCTAGACAGACAGATACGCAGTATTTT
NA | TRBJ1-5 | TRBV28 | NA | CASSITRKNQPQHF | TGTGCCAGCAGTATCACACGAAAAAATCAGCCCCAGCATTTT
NA | TRBJ2-7 | TRBV5-1 | NA | CASSLVQGGEQYF | TGCGCCAGCAGCTTGGTCCAGGGGGGCGAGCAGTACTTC
NA | TRBJ2-2 | TRBV28 | NA | CASRRQGGTGELFF | TGTGCCAGCAGGCGGCAGGGGGGCACCGGGGAGCTGTTTTTT
NA | TRBJ1-5 | TRBV2 | NA | CASRTGSNQPQHF | TGTGCCAGCAGAACAGGCAGCAATCAGCCCCAGCATTTT
NA | TRBJ2-7 | TRBV6-5 | few | CASSSGQIGAEQYF | TGTGCCAGCAGTTCAGGACAGATAGGGGCCGAGCAGTACTTC
NA | TRBJ2-5 | TRBV13 | NA | CASSLATRGGETQYF | TGTGCCAGCAGCTTAGCAACCAGGGGTGGAGAGACCCAGTACTTC
NA | TRBJ1-5 | TRBV28 | NA | CASSYSEGRNQPQHF | TGTGCCAGCAGTTACTCCGAGGGTCGGAATCAGCCCCAGCATTTT
NA | TRBJ1-5 | TRBV10-3 | NA | CAISEGTQFNQPQHF | TGTGCCATCAGTGAGGGGACACAGTTCAATCAGCCCCAGCATTTT
NA | TRBJ1-1 | TRBV9 | NA | CASSPLSEAFF | TGTGCCAGCAGCCCCCTTTCTGAAGCTTTCTTT
TRBD1 | TRBJ2-1 | TRBV25-1 | NA | CASTTGTARNEQFF | TGTGCCAGCACTACCGGGACAGCCAGGAATGAGCAGTTCTTC
TRBD1 | TRBJ2-5 | TRBV12-3/TRBV12-4 | NA | CASSPGQQETQYF | TGTGCCAGCAGTCCGGGACAGCAAGAGACCCAGTACTTC
NA | TRBJ1-2 | TRBV5-4 | NA | CASSPGGGLNYGYTF | TGTGCCAGCAGTCCCGGGGGGGGCCTTAACTATGGCTACACCTTC
NA | TRBJ1-1 | TRBV30 | NA | CAWRMAGNTEAFF | TGTGCCTGGAGAATGGCGGGGAACACTGAAGCTTTCTTT
TRBD2 | TRBJ2-5 | TRBV11-3 | NA | CASSPTSGRAIETQYF | TGTGCCAGCAGCCCCACTAGCGGGAGGGCCATAGAGACCCAGTACTTC
TRBD2 | TRBJ2-2 | TRBV28 | NA | CASSFSGGVDTGELFF | TGTGCCAGCAGTTTTTCCGGGGGGGTTGACACCGGGGAGCTGTTTTTT
NA | TRBJ2-3 | TRBV6-4 | NA | CASSDSSSDYTDTQYF | TGTGCCAGCAGTGACTCCTCTAGCGATTACACAGATACGCAGTATTTT
TRBD2 | TRBJ2-3 | TRBV6-2/TRBV6-3 | NA | CASSPTTSVRTDTQYF | TGTGCCAGCAGTCCCACAACTAGCGTCCGCACAGATACGCAGTATTTT
TRBD1 | TRBJ2-3 | TRBV3-1/TRBV3-2 | NA | CASSPGQGQYSTDTQYF | TGTGCCAGCAGTCCGGGACAGGGACAATATAGCACAGATACGCAGTATTTT
NA | TRBJ2-7 | TRBV9 | NA | CASSPPSGHGRSSYEQYF | TGTGCCAGCAGCCCCCCGTCGGGTCATGGTCGGTCCTCCTACGAGCAGTACTTC
NA | TRBJ1-5 | TRBV28 | NA | CASSLTGGQGGQPQHF | TGTGCCAGCAGTTTAACGGGGGGGCAGGGAGGTCAGCCCCAGCATTTT
TRBD2 | TRBJ2-7 | TRBV27 | NA | CASSPPTSGPSYEQYF | TGTGCCAGCAGTCCGCCGACTAGCGGGCCATCCTACGAGCAGTACTTC
NA | TRBJ1-1 | TRBV5-1 | NA | CASSREQTAANTEAFF | TGCGCCAGCAGCCGGGAACAGACGGCAGCGAACACTGAAGCTTTCTTT
NA | TRBJ1-5 | TRBV19 | few | CASMGGDWRPQHF | TGTGCCAGTATGGGAGGGGACTGGCGCCCCCAGCATTTT
TRBD1 | TRBJ2-3 | TRBV18 | once | CASSPQTGASTDTQYF | TGTGCCAGCTCACCCCAGACAGGGGCCAGCACAGATACGCAGTATTTT
TRBD1 | TRBJ1-6 | TRBV6-5 | NA | CASSYSRQGILHF | TGTGCCAGCAGTTACTCGAGACAGGGAATCCTCCACTTT
NA | TRBJ2-2 | TRBV5-1 | once | CASRRNVGELFF | TGCGCCAGCAGGAGGAACGTCGGGGAGCTGTTTTTT
TRBD1 | TRBJ1-1 | TRBV10-3 | NA | CATQLGTGEAFF | TGTGCCACCCAGTTGGGGACAGGTGAAGCTTTCTTT
NA | TRBJ2-7 | TRBV28 | NA | CASSDSGLPYEQYF | TGTGCCAGCAGTGACTCGGGACTCCCCTACGAGCAGTACTTC
TRBD1 | TRBJ2-5 | TRBV12-5 | medium-sized | CASGDPGTGGETQYF | TGTGCTAGTGGAGACCCCGGGACAGGAGGGGAGACCCAGTACTTC
TRBD1 | TRBJ2-1 | TRBV5-8 | NA | CASSESRQGRRFF | TGTGCCAGCAGCGAGAGTCGACAGGGACGTAGGTTCTTC
TRBD2 | TRBJ2-1 | TRBV10-2 | NA | CASSGPGGSREDEQFF | TGCGCCAGCAGTGGTCCGGGGGGTAGCCGGGAAGATGAGCAGTTCTTC
TRBD1 | TRBJ2-5 | TRBV28 | NA | CASRDRGWETQYF | TGTGCCAGCAGGGACAGGGGATGGGAGACCCAGTACTTC
NA | TRBJ2-1 | TRBV28 | few | CASSGEMGYNEQFF | TGTGCCAGCAGCGGGGAGATGGGGTACAATGAGCAGTTCTTC
TRBD2 | TRBJ2-1 | TRBV27 | NA | CASSFGTSAERGVTYNEQFF | TGTGCCAGCAGTTTCGGGACTTCGGCGGAGCGGGGGGTGACCTACAATGAGCAGTTCTTC
TRBD2 | TRBJ2-2 | TRBV3-1/TRBV3-2 | NA | CASSQTSGGAGELFF | TGTGCCAGCAGCCAGACTAGCGGGGGGGCCGGGGAGCTGTTTTTT
NA | TRBJ2-3 | TRBV27 | NA | CATQGWDTDTQYF | TGTGCCACCCAGGGTTGGGACACAGATACGCAGTATTTT
TRBD1 | TRBJ2-1 | TRBV18 | NA | CASPKHQGTATNEQFF | TGTGCCAGCCCAAAGCACCAAGGGACAGCGACTAATGAGCAGTTCTTC
NA | TRBJ1-5 | TRBV28 | few | CASSLGGDYNQPQHF | TGTGCCAGCAGTCTCGGGGGGGACTACAATCAGCCCCAGCATTTT
NA | TRBJ2-3 | TRBV18 | NA | CASSTQMGAQDTQYF | TGTGCCAGCTCAACCCAGATGGGGGCGCAAGATACGCAGTATTTT
NA | TRBJ2-1 | TRBV19 | NA | CASSMVRAQGGEQFF | TGTGCCAGTAGTATGGTCCGGGCGCAAGGGGGTGAGCAGTTCTTC
NA | TRBJ2-5 | TRBV19 | NA | CASSSVQDQETQYF | TGTGCCAGTAGTTCCGTCCAGGATCAAGAGACCCAGTACTTC